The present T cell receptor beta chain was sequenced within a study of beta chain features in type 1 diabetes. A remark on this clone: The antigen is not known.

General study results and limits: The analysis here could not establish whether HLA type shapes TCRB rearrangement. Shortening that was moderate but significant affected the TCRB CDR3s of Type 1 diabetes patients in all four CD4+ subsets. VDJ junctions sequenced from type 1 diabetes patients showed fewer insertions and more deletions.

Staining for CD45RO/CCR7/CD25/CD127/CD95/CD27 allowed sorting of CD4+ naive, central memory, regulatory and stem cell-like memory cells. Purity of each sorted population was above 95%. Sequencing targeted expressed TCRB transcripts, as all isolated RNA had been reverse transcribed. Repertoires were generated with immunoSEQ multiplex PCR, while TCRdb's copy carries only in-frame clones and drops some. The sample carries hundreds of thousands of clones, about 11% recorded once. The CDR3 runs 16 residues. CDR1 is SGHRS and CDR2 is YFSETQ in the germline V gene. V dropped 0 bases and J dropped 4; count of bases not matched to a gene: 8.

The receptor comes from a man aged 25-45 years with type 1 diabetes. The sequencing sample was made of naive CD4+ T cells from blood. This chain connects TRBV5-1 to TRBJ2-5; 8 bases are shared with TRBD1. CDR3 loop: CASSLVGQGGGETQYF. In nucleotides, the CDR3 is TGCGCCAGCAGCTTGGTTGGACAGGGTGGAGGAGAGACCCAGTACTTC.